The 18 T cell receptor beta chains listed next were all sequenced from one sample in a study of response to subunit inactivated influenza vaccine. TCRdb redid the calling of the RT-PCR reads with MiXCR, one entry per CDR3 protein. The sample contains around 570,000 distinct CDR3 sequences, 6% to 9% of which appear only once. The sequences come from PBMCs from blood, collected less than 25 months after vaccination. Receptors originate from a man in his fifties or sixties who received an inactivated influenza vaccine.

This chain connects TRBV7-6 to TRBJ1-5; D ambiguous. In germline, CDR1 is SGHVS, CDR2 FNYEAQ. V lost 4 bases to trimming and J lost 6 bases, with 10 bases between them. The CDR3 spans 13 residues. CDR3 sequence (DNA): TGTGCCAGCAGCTCAGGTTTTAGTCAGCCCCAGCATTTT. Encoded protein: CASSSGFSQPQHF.

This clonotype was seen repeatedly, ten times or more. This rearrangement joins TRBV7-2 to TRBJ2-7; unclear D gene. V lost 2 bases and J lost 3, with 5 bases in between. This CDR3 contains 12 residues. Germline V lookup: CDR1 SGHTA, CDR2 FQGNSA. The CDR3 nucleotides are TGTGCCAGCAGCTTACCCGGCTACGAGCAGTACTTC. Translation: CASSLPGYEQYF.

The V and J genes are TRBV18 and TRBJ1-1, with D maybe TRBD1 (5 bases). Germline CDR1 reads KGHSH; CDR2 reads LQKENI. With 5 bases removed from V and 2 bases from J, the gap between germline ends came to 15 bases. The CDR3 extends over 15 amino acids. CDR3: CASSELRQPNTEAFF. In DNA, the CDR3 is TGTGCCAGCTCAGAGCTGAGACAGCCTAACACTGAAGCTTTCTTT.

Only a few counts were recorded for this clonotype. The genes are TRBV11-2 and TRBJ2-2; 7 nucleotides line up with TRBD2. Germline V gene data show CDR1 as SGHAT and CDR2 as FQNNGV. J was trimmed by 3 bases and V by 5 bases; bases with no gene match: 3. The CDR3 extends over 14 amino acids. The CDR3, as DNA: TGTGCCAGCAGCGTGGGACTATACACCGGGGAGCTGTTTTTT. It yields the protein CASSVGLYTGELFF.

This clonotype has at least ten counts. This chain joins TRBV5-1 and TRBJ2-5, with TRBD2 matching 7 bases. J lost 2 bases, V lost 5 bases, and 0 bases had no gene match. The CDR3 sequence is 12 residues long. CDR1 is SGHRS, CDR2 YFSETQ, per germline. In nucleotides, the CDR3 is TGCGCCAGCAGGGGACTACAAGAGACCCAGTACTTC. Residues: CASRGLQETQYF.

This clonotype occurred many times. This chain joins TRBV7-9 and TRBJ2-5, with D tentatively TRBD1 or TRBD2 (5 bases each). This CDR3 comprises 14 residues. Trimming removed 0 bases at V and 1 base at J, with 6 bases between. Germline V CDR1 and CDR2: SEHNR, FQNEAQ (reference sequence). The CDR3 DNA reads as TGTGCCAGCAGCTTAGCGGGACGCCAAGAGACCCAGTACTTC. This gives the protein CASSLAGRQETQYF.

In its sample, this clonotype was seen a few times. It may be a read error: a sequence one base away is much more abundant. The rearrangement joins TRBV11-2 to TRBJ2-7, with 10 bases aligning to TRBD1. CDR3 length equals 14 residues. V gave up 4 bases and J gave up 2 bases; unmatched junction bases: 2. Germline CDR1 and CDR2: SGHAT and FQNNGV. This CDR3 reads CASSWGTGAYEQYF. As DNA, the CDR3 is TGTGCCAGCAGCTGGGGGACAGGGGCCTACGAGCAGTACTTC.

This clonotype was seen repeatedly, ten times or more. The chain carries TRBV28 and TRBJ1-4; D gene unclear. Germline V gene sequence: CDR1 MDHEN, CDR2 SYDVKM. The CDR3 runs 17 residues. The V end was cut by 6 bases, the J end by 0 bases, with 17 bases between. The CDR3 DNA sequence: TGTGCCAGCAGAAATCGCCCCGACGGTACAACTAATGAAAAACTGTTTTTT. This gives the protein CASRNRPDGTTNEKLFF.

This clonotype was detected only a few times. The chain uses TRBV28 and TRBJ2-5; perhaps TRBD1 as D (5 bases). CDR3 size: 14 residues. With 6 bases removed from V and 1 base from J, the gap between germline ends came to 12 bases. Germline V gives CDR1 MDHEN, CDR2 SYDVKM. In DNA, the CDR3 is TGTGCCAGCAGGCCCCAGGGAACCCAAGAGACCCAGTACTTC. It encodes CASRPQGTQETQYF.

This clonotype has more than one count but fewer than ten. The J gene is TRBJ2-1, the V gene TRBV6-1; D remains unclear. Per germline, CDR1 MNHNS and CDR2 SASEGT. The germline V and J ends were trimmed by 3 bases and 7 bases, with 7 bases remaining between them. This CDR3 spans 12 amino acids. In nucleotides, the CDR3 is TGTGCCAGCAGTGAGCCTCCAAATGAGCAGTTCTTC. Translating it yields CASSEPPNEQFF.

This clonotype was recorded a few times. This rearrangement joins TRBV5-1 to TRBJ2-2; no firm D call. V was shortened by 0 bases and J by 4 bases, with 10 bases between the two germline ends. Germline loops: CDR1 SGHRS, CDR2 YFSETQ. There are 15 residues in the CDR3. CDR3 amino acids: CASSLARSGTGELFF. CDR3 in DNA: TGCGCCAGCAGCTTGGCACGATCAGGCACCGGGGAGCTGTTTTTT.

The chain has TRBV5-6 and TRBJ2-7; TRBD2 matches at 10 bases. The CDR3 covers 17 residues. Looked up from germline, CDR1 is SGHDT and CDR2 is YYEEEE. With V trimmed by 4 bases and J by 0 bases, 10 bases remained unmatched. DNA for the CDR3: TGTGCCAGCAGCCGGACGATGACTAGCGGGTACTCCTACGAGCAGTACTTC. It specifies CASSRTMTSGYSYEQYF.

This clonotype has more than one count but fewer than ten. This CDR3 reads CASRTGTSVTDTQYF. CDR3 nucleotides: TGTGCCAGCAGAACCGGGACTAGCGTCACAGATACGCAGTATTTT. J is TRBJ2-3 and V is TRBV27; 10 bases are shared with TRBD2. After removal of 6 bases from V and 2 bases from J, the junction contained 5 bases not matched to a gene. This CDR3 is built from 15 residues. Looked up from germline, CDR1 is MNHEY and CDR2 is SMNVEV (reference sequence).

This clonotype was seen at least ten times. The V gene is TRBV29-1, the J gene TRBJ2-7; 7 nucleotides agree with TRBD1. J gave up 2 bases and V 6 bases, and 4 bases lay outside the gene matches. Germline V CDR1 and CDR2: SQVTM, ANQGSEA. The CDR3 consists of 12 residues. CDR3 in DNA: TGCAGCGTCCGGGACAGCACCTACGAGCAGTACTTC. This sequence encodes CSVRDSTYEQYF.

Here the CDR3 DNA reads TGCGCCAGCAGCTTGGCCCCTTTACAGGGTTCAGATACGCAGTATTTT. Translating it yields CASSLAPLQGSDTQYF. The chain couples TRBV5-1 to TRBJ2-3; a weak D match, TRBD1 (6 bases). Germline V gene data show CDR1 as SGHRS and CDR2 as YFSETQ. This CDR3 comprises 16 residues. V lost 0 bases to trimming and J lost 4 bases, with 15 bases between them.

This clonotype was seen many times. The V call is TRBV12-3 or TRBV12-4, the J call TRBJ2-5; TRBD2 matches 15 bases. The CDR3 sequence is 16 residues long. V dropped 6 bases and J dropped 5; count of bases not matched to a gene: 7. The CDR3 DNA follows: TGTGCCAGCAGCCGGACTAGCGGGGGGGCCAGGGAGACCCAGTACTTC. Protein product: CASSRTSGGARETQYF.

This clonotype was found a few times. Here the CDR3 DNA reads TGTGCCAGCAGCTTCCCTCTAGCGGGAGGGCCAGATACGCAGTATTTT. This encodes CASSFPLAGGPDTQYF. The rearrangement links TRBV7-2 to TRBJ2-3, with 12 positions matching TRBD2. V shed 3 bases, J shed 4 bases, and the junction held 5 bases outside the gene matches. CDR3 length: 16 residues. Per the germline V gene, CDR1 is SGHTA and CDR2 is FQGNSA. Full variable domain (missing parts from reference TRBV7-2 and TRBJ2-3): GAGVSQSPSNKVTEKGKDVELRCDPISGHTALYWYRQSLGQGLEFLIYFQGNSAPDKSGLPSDRFSAERTGGSVSTLTIQRTQQEDSAVYLCASSFPLAGGPDTQYFGPGTRLTVL.

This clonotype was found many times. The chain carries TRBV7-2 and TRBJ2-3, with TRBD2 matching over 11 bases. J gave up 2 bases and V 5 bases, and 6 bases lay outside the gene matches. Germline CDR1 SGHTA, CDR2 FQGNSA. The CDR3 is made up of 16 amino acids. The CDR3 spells CASSPRLAGITDTQYF. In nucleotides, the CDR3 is TGTGCCAGCAGCCCGAGACTAGCGGGAATCACAGATACGCAGTATTTT.